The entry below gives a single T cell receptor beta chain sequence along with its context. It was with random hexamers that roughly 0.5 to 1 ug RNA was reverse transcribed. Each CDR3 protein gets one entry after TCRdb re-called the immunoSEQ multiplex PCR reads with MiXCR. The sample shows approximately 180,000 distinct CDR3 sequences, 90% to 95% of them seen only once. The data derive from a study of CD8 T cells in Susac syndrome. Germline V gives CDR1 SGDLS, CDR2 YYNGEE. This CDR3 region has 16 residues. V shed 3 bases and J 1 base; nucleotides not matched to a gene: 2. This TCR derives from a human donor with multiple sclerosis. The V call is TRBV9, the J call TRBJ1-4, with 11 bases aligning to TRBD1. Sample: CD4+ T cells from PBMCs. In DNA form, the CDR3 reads TGTGCCAGCAGCGCCGGGACAGGGGGAACTAATGAAAAACTGTTTTTT. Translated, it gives CASSAGTGGTNEKLFF.